This T cell receptor (beta chain) appears in the sequencing data of a study of beta chain features in type 1 diabetes. Study-wide background: The examined sorted cells totaled approximately 100 million across samples. Broader study findings: Across all four CD4+ subsets, people with type 1 diabetes showed modestly shorter TCRB CDR3s.

Donors contributed one heparinised blood draw apiece, averaging approximately 120 mL. Stem cell-like memory, regulatory, central memory and naive CD4+ cells were sorted via CD45RO/CCR7/CD25/CD127/CD95/CD27. The sequenced template was cDNA made from the entire isolated RNA. Using immunoSEQ multiplex PCR, the repertoire was profiled, and TCRdb retains in-frame clones only, with some absent. The sample has approximately 600,000 clones; around 12% are singletons. In its sample, this clone was seen a few times. Its target is unknown. The V and J ends lost 2 bases and 4 bases respectively, with 14 bases between them. Germline CDR1 ENHRY, CDR2 SYGVKD. There are 16 residues in the CDR3.

Sequencing was done on a sample of naive CD4+ T cells from blood. This clonotype was obtained from a man aged 25 to 40 with type 1 diabetes. This rearrangement joins TRBV10-3 to TRBJ1-4; D is possibly TRBD1 (6 bases). CDR3 amino acids: CAISEATGTSNEKLFF. The CDR3, as DNA: TGTGCCATCAGTGAGGCGACCGGGACAAGTAATGAAAAACTGTTTTTT.